The clone carrying this T cell receptor beta chain was found a few times. For every subset, genomic DNA was evenly distributed across several immunoSEQ plates. Some clones are missing from TCRdb's copy, which holds only in-frame ones; the method was immunoSEQ multiplex PCR. The sample holds over 95,000 clones, roughly half seen once. The record originates from a study of shared clonotypes between healthy human individuals. The study drew all its donors from Caucasian adults living in Nashville, Tennessee. Genomic DNA from unsorted samples was obtained from 80 million to 100 million PBMCs (per sample). The source is a woman in her 40s in good health. Some clones in this sample may be carry-over from other donors' samples. Material: PBMCs.

CDR3 nucleotide sequence: TGTGCCAGCAGTAGGACAGGGAACTACGAGCAGTACTTC. Translation gives CASSRTGNYEQYF. The chain joins TRBV6-5 to TRBJ2-7; 8 bases are shared with TRBD1. V shed 5 bases, J shed 3 bases, and the junction held 3 bases outside the gene matches. This CDR3 spans 13 amino acids. CDR1 is MNHEY and CDR2 is SVGAGI in the germline V gene.